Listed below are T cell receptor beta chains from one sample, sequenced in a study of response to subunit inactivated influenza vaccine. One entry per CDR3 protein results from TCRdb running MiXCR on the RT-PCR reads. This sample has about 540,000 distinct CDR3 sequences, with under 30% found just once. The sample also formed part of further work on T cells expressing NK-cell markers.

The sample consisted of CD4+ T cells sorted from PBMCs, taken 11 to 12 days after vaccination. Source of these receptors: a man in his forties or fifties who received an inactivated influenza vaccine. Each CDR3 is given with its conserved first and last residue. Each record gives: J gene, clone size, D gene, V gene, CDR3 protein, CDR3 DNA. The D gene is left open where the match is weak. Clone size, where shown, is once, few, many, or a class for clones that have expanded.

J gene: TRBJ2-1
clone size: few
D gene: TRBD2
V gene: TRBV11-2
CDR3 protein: CASSPRSLADIYNEQFF
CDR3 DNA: TGTGCCAGCAGCCCAAGGTCTCTAGCGGATATATACAATGAGCAGTTCTTC

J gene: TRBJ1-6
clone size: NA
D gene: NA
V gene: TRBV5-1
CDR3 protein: CASSLGGENSPLHF
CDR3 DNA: TGCGCCAGCAGCTTGGGCGGGGAGAATTCACCCCTCCACTTT

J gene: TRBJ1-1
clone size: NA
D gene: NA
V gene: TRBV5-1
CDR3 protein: CASSPSPGMNTEAFF
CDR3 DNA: TGCGCCAGCAGCCCATCTCCGGGAATGAACACTGAAGCTTTCTTT

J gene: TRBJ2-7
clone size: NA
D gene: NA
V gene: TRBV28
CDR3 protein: CASSPTGGKVEQYF
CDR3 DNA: TGTGCCAGCAGTCCTACAGGTGGGAAGGTCGAGCAGTACTTC

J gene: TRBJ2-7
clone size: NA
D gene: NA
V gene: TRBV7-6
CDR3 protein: CASSLGFTEEKYF
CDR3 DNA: TGTGCCAGCAGCTTAGGGTTCACGGAAGAAAAGTACTTC

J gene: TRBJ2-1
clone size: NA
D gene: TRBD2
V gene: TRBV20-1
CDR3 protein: CSALAGAESSYNEQFF
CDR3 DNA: TGCAGTGCCCTAGCGGGGGCGGAAAGCTCCTACAATGAGCAGTTCTTC

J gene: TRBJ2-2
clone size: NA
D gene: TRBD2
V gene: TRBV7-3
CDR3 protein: CASSPWTSLLNTGELFF
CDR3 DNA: TGTGCCAGCAGCCCCTGGACTAGCCTGTTGAACACCGGGGAGCTGTTTTTT

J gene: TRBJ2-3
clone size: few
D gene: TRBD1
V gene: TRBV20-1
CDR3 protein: CSASTGSATDTQYF
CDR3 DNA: TGCAGTGCTTCGACAGGGTCGGCGACAGATACGCAGTATTTT

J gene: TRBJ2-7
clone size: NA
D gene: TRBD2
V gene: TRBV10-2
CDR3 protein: CASSESLAGGYEQYF
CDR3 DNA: TGCGCCAGCAGTGAGTCTCTAGCGGGGGGCTACGAGCAGTACTTC

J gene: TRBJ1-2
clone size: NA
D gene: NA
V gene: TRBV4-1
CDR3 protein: CASSQDVRTGGYTF
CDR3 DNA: TGCGCCAGCAGCCAAGATGTGAGAACGGGGGGCTACACCTTC